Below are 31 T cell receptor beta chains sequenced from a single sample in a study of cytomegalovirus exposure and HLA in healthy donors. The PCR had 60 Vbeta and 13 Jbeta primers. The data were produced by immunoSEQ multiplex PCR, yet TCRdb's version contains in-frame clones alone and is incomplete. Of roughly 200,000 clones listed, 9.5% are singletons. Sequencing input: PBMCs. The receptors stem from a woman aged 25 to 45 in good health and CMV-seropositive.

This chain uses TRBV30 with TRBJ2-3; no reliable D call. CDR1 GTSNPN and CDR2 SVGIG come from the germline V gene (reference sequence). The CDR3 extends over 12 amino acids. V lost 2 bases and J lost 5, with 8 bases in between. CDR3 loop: CAWSKSGDTQYF. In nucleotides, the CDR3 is TGTGCCTGGAGTAAGTCAGGAGATACGCAGTATTTT.

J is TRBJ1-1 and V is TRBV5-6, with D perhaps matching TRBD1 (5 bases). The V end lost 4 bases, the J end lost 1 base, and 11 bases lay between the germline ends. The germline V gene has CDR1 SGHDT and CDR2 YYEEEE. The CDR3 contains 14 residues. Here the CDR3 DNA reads TGTGCCAGCAGCGCGGGGCTCGGGAACACTGAAGCTTTCTTT. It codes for CASSAGLGNTEAFF.

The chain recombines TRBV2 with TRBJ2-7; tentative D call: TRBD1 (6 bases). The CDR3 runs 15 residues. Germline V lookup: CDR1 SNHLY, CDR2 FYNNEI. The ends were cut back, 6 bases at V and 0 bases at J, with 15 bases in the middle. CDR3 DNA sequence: TGTGCCAGCAGGGACGGGGACATAAACTCCTACGAGCAGTACTTC. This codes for CASRDGDINSYEQYF.

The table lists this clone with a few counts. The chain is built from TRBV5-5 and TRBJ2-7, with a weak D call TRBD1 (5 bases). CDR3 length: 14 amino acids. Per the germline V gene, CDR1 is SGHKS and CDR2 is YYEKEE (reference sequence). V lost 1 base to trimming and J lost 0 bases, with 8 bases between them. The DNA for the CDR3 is TGTGCCAGCAGCTTGAGACAGAGCTCCTACGAGCAGTACTTC. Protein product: CASSLRQSSYEQYF.

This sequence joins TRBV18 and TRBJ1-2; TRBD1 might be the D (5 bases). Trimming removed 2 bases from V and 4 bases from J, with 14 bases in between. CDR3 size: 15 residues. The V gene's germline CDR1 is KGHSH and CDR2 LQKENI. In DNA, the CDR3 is TGTGCCAGCTCACCAGGGGCCCTCGTGGCCTATGGCTACACCTTC. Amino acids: CASSPGALVAYGYTF.

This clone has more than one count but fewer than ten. The CDR3 protein is CAGDFPLYEQYF. CDR3 nucleotides: TGTGCCGGGGACTTCCCCCTCTACGAGCAGTACTTC. The chain joins TRBV2 to TRBJ2-7; a possible D gene is TRBD2 (6 bases). The germline V gene encodes CDR1 SNHLY and CDR2 FYNNEI. V shed 11 bases and J shed 3 bases, with 14 bases lying between them. CDR3 size: 12 residues.

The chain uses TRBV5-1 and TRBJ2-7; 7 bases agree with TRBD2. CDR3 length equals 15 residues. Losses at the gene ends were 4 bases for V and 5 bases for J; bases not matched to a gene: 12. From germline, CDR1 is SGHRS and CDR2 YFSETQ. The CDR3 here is CASSEGAGNKDEQYF. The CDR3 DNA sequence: TGCGCCAGCAGCGAAGGAGCGGGAAACAAGGACGAGCAGTACTTC. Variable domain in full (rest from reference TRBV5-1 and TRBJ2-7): KAGVTQTPRYLIKTRGQQVTLSCSPISGHRSVSWYQQTPGQGLQFLFEYFSETQRNKGNFPGRFSGRQFSNSRSEMNVSTLELGDSALYLCASSEGAGNKDEQYFGPGTRLTVT.

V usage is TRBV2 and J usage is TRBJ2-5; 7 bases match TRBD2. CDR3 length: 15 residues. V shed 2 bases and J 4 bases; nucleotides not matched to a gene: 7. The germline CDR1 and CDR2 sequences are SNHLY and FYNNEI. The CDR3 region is CASSENRGGLETQYF. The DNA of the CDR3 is TGTGCCAGCAGTGAAAACCGGGGAGGGCTAGAGACCCAGTACTTC.

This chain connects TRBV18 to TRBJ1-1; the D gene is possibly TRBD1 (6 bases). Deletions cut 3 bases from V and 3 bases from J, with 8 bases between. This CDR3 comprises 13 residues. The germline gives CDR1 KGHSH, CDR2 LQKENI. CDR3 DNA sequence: TGTGCCAGCTCACCCCCAGGGGACACTGAAGCTTTCTTT. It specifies CASSPPGDTEAFF. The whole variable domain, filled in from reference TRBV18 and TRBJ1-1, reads NAGVMQNPRHLVRRRGQEARLRCSPMKGHSHVYWYRQLPEEGLKFMVYLQKENIIDESGMPKERFSAEFPKEGPSILRIQQVVRGDSAAYFCASSPPGDTEAFFGQGTRLTVV.

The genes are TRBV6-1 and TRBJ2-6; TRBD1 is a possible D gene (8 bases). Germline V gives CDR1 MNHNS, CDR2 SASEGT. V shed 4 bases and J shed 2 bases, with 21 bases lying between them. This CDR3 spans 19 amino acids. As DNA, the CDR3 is TGTGCCAGCAGTGCATACTTTACAGGGGGGGGGACTGGGGCCAACGTCCTGACTTTC. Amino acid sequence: CASSAYFTGGGTGANVLTF.

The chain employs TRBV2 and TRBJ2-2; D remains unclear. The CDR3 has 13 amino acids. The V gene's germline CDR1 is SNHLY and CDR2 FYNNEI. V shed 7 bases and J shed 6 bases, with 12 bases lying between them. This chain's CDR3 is CASTSVVPGELFF. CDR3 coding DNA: TGTGCCAGCACTTCGGTAGTTCCCGGGGAGCTGTTTTTT.

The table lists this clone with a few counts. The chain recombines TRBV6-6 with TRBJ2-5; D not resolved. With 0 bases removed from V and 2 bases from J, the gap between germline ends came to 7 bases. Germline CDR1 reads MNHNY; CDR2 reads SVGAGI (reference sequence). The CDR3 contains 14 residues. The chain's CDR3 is CASSYSWRQETQYF. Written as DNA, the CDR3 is TGTGCCAGCAGTTACTCTTGGAGACAAGAGACCCAGTACTTC.

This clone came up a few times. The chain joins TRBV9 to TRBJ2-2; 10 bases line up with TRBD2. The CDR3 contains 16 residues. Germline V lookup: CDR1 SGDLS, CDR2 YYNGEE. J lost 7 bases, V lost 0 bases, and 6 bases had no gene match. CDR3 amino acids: CASSVALAGVNGELFF. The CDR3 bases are TGTGCCAGCAGCGTAGCCCTAGCGGGAGTTAACGGGGAGCTGTTTTTT.

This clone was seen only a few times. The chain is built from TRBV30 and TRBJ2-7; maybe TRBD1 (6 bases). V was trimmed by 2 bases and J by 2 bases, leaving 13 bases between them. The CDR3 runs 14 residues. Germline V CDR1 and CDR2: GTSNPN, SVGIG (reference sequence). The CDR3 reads CAWSTNGQTYEQYF. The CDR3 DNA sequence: TGTGCCTGGAGTACCAATGGACAGACCTACGAGCAGTACTTC.

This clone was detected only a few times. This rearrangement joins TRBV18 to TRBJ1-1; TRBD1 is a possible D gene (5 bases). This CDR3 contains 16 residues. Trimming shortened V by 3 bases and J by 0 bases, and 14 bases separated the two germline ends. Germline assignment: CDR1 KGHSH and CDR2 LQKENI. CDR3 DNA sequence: TGTGCCAGCTCACCGGGGCGGAGCCCCATGAACACTGAAGCTTTCTTT. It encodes CASSPGRSPMNTEAFF.

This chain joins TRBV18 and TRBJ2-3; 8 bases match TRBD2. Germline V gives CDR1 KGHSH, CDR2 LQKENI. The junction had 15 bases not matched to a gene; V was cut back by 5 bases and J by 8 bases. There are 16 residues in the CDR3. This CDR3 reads CASSGGGGAGEGTQYF. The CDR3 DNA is TGTGCCAGCTCAGGAGGTGGCGGAGCGGGAGAAGGTACGCAGTATTTT.

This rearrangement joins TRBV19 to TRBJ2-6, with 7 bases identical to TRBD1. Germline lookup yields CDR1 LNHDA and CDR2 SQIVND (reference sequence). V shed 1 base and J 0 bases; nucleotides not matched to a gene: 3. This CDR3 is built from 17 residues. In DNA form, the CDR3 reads TGTGCCAGTAGTATAGGCGCAGGGGGCTCTGGGGCCAACGTCCTGACTTTC. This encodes CASSIGAGGSGANVLTF. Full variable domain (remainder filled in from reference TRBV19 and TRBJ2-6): DGGITQSPKYLFRKEGQNVTLSCEQNLNHDAMYWYRQDPGQGLRLIYYSQIVNDFQKGDIAEGYSVSREKKESFPLTVTSAQKNPTAFYLCASSIGAGGSGANVLTFGAGSRLTVL.

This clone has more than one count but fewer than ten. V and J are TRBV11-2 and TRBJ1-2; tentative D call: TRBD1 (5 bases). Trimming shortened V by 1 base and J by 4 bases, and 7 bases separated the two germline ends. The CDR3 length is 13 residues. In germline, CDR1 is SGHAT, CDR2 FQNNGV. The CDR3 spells CASSLGGLYGYTF. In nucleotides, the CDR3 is TGTGCCAGCAGCTTAGGGGGCCTCTATGGCTACACCTTC.

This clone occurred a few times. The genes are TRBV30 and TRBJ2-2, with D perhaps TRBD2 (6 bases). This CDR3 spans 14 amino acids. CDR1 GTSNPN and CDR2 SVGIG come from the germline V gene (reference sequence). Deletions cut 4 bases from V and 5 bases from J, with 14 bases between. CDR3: CAWNGGTGTGELFF. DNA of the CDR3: TGTGCCTGGAACGGCGGGACGGGGACCGGGGAGCTGTTTTTT.

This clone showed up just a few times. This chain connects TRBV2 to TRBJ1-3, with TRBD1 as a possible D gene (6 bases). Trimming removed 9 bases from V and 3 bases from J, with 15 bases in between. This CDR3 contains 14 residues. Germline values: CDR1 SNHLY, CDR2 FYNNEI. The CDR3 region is CARVDRNNGNTIYF. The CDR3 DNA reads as TGTGCCAGAGTGGACAGAAATAATGGAAACACCATATATTTT. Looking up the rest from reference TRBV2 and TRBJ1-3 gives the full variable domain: EPEVTQTPSHQVTQMGQEVILRCVPISNHLYFYWYRQILGQKVEFLVSFYNNEISEKSEIFDDQFSVERPDGSNFTLKIRSTKLEDSAMYFCARVDRNNGNTIYFGEGSWLTVV.

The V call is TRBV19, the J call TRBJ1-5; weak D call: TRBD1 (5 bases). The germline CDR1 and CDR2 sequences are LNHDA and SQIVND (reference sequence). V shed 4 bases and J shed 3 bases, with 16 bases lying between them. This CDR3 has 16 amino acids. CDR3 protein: CASSTSGSRTNQPQHF. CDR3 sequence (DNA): TGTGCCAGTAGTACCTCAGGGTCTAGGACCAATCAGCCCCAGCATTTT.

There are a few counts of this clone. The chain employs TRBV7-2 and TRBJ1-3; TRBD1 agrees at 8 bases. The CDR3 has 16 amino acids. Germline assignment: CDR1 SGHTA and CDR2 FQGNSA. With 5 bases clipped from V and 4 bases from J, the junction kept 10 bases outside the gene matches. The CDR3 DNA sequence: TGTGCCAGCAGCCCAGGGGGCGCGAGGCCCGGAAACACCATATATTTT. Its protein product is CASSPGGARPGNTIYF.

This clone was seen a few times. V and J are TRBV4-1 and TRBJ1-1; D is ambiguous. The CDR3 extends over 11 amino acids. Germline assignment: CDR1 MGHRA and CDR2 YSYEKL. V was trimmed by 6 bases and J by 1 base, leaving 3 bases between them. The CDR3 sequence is CASSQNTEAFF. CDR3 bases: TGCGCCAGCAGTCAGAACACTGAAGCTTTCTTT.

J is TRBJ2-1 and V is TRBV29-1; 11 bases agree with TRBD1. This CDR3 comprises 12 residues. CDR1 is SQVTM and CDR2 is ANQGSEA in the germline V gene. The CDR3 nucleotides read TGCAGTGGACAGGGGGCGATCACGGAGCAGTTCTTC. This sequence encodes CSGQGAITEQFF.

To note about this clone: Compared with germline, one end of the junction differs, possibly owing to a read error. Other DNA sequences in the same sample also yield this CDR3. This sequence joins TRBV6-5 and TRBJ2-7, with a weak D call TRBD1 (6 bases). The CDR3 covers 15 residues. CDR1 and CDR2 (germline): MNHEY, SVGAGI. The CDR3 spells CASSYSGTNSYEQYF. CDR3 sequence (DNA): TGCGCCAGCAGTTACTCAGGGACAAACTCCTACGAGCAGTACTTC.

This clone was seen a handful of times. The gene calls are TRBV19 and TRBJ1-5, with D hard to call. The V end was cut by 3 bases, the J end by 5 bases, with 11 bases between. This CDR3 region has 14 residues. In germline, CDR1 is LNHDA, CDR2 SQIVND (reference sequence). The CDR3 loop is CASSMRGFYQPQHF. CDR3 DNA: TGTGCCAGTAGTATGCGAGGTTTCTATCAGCCCCAGCATTTT.

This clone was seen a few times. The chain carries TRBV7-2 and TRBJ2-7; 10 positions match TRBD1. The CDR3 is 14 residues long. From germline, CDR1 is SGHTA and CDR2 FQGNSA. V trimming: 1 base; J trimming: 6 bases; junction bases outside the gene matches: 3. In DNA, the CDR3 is TGTGCCAGCAGCTTAGGACAGGGGGCCCTCGAGCAGTACTTC. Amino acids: CASSLGQGALEQYF.

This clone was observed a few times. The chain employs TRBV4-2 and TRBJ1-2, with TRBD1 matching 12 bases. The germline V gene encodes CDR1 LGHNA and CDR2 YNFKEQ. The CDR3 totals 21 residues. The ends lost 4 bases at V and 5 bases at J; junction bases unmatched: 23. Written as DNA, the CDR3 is TGTGCCAGCAGCCTTACCCGAGGATCAAGGGGACAGGGGGCCTCAACTTATGGCTACACCTTC. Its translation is CASSLTRGSRGQGASTYGYTF.

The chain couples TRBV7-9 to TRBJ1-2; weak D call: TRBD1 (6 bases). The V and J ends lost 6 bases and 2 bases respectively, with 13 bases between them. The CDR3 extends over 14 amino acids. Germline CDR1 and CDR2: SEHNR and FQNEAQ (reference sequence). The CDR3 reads CASSQNDRNYGYTF. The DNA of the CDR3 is TGTGCCAGCAGTCAAAATGACAGGAACTATGGCTACACCTTC.

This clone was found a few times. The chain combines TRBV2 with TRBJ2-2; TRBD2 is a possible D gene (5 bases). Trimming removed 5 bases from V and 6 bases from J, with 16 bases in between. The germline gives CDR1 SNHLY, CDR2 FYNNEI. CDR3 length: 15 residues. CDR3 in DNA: TGTGCCAGCAGTCCCAACAGAGGGCAACCCGGGGAGCTGTTTTTT. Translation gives CASSPNRGQPGELFF.

The CDR3 region is CASSGARTGGYQPQHF. CDR3 in DNA: TGTGCCAGCAGTGGGGCCAGGACAGGGGGCTATCAGCCCCAGCATTTT. This sequence joins TRBV2 and TRBJ1-5; TRBD1 agrees at 11 bases. Germline CDR1 reads SNHLY; CDR2 reads FYNNEI. This CDR3 spans 16 amino acids. V shed 4 bases and J 5 bases; nucleotides not matched to a gene: 7. The whole variable domain, filled in from reference TRBV2 and TRBJ1-5, reads EPEVTQTPSHQVTQMGQEVILRCVPISNHLYFYWYRQILGQKVEFLVSFYNNEISEKSEIFDDQFSVERPDGSNFTLKIRSTKLEDSAMYFCASSGARTGGYQPQHFGDGTRLSIL.